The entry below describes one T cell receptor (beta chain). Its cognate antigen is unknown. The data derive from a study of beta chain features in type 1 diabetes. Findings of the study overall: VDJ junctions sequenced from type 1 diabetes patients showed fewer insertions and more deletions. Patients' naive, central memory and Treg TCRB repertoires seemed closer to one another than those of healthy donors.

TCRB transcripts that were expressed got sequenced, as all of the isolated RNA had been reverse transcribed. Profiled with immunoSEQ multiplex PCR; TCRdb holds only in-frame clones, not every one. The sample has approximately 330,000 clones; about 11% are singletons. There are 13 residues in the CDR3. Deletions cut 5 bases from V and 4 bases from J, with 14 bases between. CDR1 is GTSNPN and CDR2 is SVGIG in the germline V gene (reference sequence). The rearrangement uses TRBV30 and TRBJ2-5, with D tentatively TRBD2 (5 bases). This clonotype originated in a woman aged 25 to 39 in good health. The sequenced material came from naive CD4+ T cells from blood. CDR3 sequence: CAWGLGGRETQYF. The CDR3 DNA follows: TGTGCCTGGGGATTAGGAGGCCGAGAGACCCAGTACTTC.